In this sample, the clone carrying this TCR beta chain turned up once. Antigen unknown. Here immunoSEQ multiplex PCR was the method, and the copy in TCRdb shows in-frame clones only, minus some. This table has fewer than 70,000 clones, about 90% appearing once. This sample was included in a study of OX40 agonist ivuxolimab in advanced cancers. Broader study findings: Antigen specificity remained undetermined for the expanded peripheral T cells.

Enrollment shut out patients with autoimmune disease history or systemic immunosuppression. Looked up from germline, CDR1 is SGHTA and CDR2 is FQGNSA. The V and J ends lost 1 base and 2 bases respectively, with 6 bases between them. This CDR3 is built from 13 residues. The starting material was CD4+ or CD8+ T cells sorted from blood, obtained in a trial of the OX40 agonist ivuxolimab. The receptor's source is an adult with an advanced solid tumor such as melanoma, head and neck, liver or kidney cancer. The chain employs TRBV7-2 and TRBJ2-7; D is ambiguous. CDR3 bases: TGTGCCAGCAGCTTAGGGACGGCCTACGAGCAGTACTTC. It specifies CASSLGTAYEQYF.